The sequence of this TCR beta chain was determined in a study of liver allograft versus peripheral blood T cells. Study as a whole: The study compared liver allograft T cell receptor repertoires against peripheral blood repertoires of liver transplant recipients. Study results and caveats: Repertoires found inside liver allografts reportedly differed from T cell receptor repertoires in peripheral blood.

TCRdb redid the calling of the reads with MiXCR, one entry per CDR3 protein. The data hold about 5,200 distinct CDR3 sequences, with 15% to 20% observed a single time. Germline loops: CDR1 MNHNY, CDR2 SVGAGI (reference sequence). There are 13 residues in the CDR3. After removal of 4 bases from V and 5 bases from J, the junction contained 4 bases not matched to a gene. A note on this clonotype: The antigen is undetermined. A far larger clone is one nucleotide away, so this likely arose from a read error. The conserved closing phenylalanine or tryptophan is absent in this CDR3, likely reflecting a read error.

This receptor was identified in a human patient who had a liver transplant. Some T cells may have come from the graft donor. The chain combines TRBV6-6 with TRBJ2-7; TRBD2 agrees at 8 bases. DNA of the CDR3: TGTGCCAGCAGTTCGGGGGGGATCGACGAGCAGTACTAC. This translates into CASSSGGIDEQYY.